The 2 T cell receptor beta chains below come from one sample, sequenced in a study of shared clonotypes between healthy human individuals. Produced via immunoSEQ multiplex PCR; TCRdb's table is partial and in-frame only. The sample holds some 380,000 clones, 90% to 98% seen once. Sequencing was performed on memory CD8+ T cells sorted from blood. Documented subset: CD45RO+ cells pooled with CCR7-negative TemRA cells. Source of these receptors: a man aged 30-40 years in good health.

The chain is built from TRBV9 and TRBJ1-1; TRBD1 aligns across 8 bases. CDR3 size: 16 residues. V lost 2 bases, J lost 0 bases, and 6 bases stayed unmatched. CDR1 is SGDLS, CDR2 YYNGEE, per germline. The CDR3 DNA reads as TGTGCCAGCAGCGTGGGACAGGCCCTAATGAACACTGAAGCTTTCTTT. Its translation: CASSVGQALMNTEAFF.

V usage is TRBV7-9 and J usage is TRBJ1-3; no reliable D call. Germline lookup yields CDR1 SEHNR and CDR2 FQNEAQ (reference sequence). The CDR3 is made up of 13 amino acids. V was cut by 2 bases and J by 9 bases, with 11 bases left in between. Here the CDR3 DNA reads TGTGCCAGCAGCTTACGGCCGGGTGGCACCATATATTTT. This gives the protein CASSLRPGGTIYF.